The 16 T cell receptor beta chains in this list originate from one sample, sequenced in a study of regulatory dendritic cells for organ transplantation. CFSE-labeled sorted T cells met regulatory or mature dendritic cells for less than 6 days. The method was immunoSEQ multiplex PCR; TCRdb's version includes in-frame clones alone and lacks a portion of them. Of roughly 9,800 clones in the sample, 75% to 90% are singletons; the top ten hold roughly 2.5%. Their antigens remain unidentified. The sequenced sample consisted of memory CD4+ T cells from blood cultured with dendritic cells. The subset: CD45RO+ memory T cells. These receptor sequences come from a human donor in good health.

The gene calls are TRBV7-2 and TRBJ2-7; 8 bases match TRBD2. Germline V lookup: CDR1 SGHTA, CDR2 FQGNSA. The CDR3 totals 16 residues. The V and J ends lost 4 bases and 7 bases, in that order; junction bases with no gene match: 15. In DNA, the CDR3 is TGTGCCAGCAGCTCAAATGGGCTAGCGGGTGTTGATGAGCAGTACTTC. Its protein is CASSSNGLAGVDEQYF.

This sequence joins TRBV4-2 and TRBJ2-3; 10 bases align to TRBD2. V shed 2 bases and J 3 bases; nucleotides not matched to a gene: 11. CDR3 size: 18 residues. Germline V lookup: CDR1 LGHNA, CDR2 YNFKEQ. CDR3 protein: CASSQTTSGDSRTDTQYF. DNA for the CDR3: TGTGCCAGCAGCCAAACTACTAGCGGGGATAGTAGAACAGATACGCAGTATTTT.

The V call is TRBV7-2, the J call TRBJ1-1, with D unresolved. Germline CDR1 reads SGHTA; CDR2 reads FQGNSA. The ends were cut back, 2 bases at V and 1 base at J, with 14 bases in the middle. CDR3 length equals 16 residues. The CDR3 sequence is CASSLFPGRPNTEAFF. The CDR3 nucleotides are TGTGCCAGCAGCTTATTCCCCGGACGGCCGAACACTGAAGCTTTCTTT.

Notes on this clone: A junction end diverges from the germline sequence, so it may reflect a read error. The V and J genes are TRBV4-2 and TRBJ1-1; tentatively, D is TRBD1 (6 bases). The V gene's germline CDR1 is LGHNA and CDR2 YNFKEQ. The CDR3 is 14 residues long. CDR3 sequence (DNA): TGTGCCAGCAGCCAGGTGGACAGCGCAACTGAAGTTTTCTTT. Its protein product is CASSQVDSATEVFF.

CDR3 sequence: CASSPEQGMHGYTF. Here the CDR3 DNA reads TGTGCCAGCTCACCCGAACAGGGTATGCATGGCTACACCTTC. The rearrangement uses TRBV18 and TRBJ1-2, with D possibly being TRBD1 (6 bases). Germline CDR1 reads KGHSH; CDR2 reads LQKENI. The CDR3 is 14 residues long. V lost 3 bases, J lost 6 bases, and 14 bases lay in between.

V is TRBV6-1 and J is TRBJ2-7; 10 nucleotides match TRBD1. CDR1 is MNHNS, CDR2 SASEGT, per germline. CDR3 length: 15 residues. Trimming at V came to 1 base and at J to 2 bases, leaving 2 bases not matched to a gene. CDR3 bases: TGTGCCAGCAGTGAAGGGGGGACAGGGGCCTACGAGCAGTACTTC. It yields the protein CASSEGGTGAYEQYF.

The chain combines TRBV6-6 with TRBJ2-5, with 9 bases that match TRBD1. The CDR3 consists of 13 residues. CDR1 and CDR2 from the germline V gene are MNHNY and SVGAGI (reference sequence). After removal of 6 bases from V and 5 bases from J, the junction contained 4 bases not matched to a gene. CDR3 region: CASRPGQGETQYF. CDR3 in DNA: TGTGCCAGCAGACCAGGACAGGGGGAGACCCAGTACTTC.

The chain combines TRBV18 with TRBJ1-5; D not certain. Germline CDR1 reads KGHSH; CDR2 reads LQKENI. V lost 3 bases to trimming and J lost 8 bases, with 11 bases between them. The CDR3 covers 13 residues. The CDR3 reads CASSPGGMKPQHF. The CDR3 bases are TGTGCCAGCTCACCGGGAGGGATGAAGCCCCAGCATTTT.

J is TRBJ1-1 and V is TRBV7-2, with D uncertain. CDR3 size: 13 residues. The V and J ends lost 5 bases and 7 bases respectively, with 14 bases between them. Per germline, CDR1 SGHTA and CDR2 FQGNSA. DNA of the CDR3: TGTGCCAGCAGCCAACGAGGTACCATTGAAGCTTTCTTT. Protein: CASSQRGTIEAFF. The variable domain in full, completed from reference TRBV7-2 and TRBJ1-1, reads GAGVSQSPSNKVTEKGKDVELRCDPISGHTALYWYRQSLGQGLEFLIYFQGNSAPDKSGLPSDRFSAERTGGSVSTLTIQRTQQEDSAVYLCASSQRGTIEAFFGQGTRLTVV.

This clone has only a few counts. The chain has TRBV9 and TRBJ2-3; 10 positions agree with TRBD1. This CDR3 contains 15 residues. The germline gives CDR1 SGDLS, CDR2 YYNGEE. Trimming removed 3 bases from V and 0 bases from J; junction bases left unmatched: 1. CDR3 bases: TGTGCCAGCAGCGGACAGGGGGCGAGCACAGATACGCAGTATTTT. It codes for CASSGQGASTDTQYF. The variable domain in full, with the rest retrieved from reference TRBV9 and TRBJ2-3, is DSGVTQTPKHLITATGQRVTLRCSPRSGDLSVYWYQQSLDQGLQFLIQYYNGEERAKGNILERFSAQQFPDLHSELNLSSLELGDSALYFCASSGQGASTDTQYFGPGTRLTVL.

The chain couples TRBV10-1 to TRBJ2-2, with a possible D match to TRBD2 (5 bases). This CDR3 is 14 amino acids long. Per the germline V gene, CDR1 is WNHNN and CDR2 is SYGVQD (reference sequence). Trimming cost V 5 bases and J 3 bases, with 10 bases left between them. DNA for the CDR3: TGCGCCAGCAGTTCGACTATCGACACCGGGGAGCTGTTTTTT. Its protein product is CASSSTIDTGELFF.

The CDR3 DNA reads as TGTGCCAGCTCACCAAGTCAGACAGGACTTGACGAGCAGTACTTC. Translation gives CASSPSQTGLDEQYF. The rearrangement links TRBV18 to TRBJ2-7; D is perhaps TRBD1 (6 bases). The V end was cut by 2 bases, the J end by 5 bases, with 16 bases between. This CDR3 has 15 residues. Germline V lookup: CDR1 KGHSH, CDR2 LQKENI. The full variable domain, its missing parts supplied by reference TRBV18 and TRBJ2-7, is NAGVMQNPRHLVRRRGQEARLRCSPMKGHSHVYWYRQLPEEGLKFMVYLQKENIIDESGMPKERFSAEFPKEGPSILRIQQVVRGDSAAYFCASSPSQTGLDEQYFGPGTRLTVT.

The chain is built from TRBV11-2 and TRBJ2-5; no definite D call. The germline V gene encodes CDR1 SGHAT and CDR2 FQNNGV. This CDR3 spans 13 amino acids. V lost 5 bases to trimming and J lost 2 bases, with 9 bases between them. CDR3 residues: CASSPRIQETQYF. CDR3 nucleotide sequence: TGTGCCAGCAGCCCTAGAATTCAAGAGACCCAGTACTTC.

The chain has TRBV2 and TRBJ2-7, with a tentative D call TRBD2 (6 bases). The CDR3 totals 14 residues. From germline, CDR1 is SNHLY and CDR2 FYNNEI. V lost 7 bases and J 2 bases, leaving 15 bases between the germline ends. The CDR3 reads CASTPWRVAYEQYF. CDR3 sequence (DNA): TGTGCCAGCACCCCCTGGAGGGTAGCCTACGAGCAGTACTTC.

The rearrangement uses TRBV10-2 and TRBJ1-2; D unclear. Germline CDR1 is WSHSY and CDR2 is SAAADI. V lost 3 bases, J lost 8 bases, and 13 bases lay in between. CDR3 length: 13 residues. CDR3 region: CASSEGQFGGYTF. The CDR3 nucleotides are TGCGCCAGCAGTGAAGGGCAGTTCGGGGGCTACACCTTC.

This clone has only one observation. CDR3: CASSSSDKTQYF. CDR3 bases: TGTGCCAGCAGCTCCTCGGATAAGACCCAGTACTTC. The chain uses TRBV5-4 and TRBJ2-5, with D uncertain. From germline, CDR1 is SGHNT and CDR2 YYREEE (reference sequence). The CDR3 covers 12 residues. With 3 bases removed from V and 6 bases from J, the gap between germline ends came to 9 bases.